Listed below are T cell receptor beta chains from one sample, sequenced in a study of T cell repertoires in cytomegalovirus infection. These receptors have no identified antigens. TCRdb re-called the reads through MiXCR, storing one row per CDR3 protein. In the table there are hundreds of thousands of distinct CDR3 sequences, under 45% of which are singletons. Sequences were derived from cultured PBMCs, sampled from culture after CMV antigen stimulation. The receptor source for this set is a human donor in good health (CMV status not recorded). Some clones in this sample may be carry-over from other donors' samples. CDR3s include the opening cysteine and the closing phenylalanine or tryptophan. A D gene is named only where the DNA matches it firmly. Only part of the rows carry a size: once, few, many, or a class if the clone is expanded.

TRBV7-2,TRBJ1-1,.,many,TGTGCCAGCAGCTTAGGGGGGGTCTACACTGAAGCTTTCTTT,CASSLGGVYTEAFF
TRBV7-2,TRBJ2-1,.,few,TGTGCCAGCGGAAATAGCGTCGCCACCTACAATGAGCAGTTCTTC,CASGNSVATYNEQFF
TRBV6-2/TRBV6-3,TRBJ2-7,.,.,TGTGCCAGCAGGAGGATAGGGAAGGAGTACTTC,CASRRIGKEYF
TRBV15,TRBJ2-5,TRBD1,once,TGTGCCACCAGCAGACCCGACAGGGGTGAGACCCAGTACTTC,CATSRPDRGETQYF
TRBV7-9,TRBJ1-2,TRBD1,.,TGTGCCAGCAGGACAGGGGGCGTCGGCTATGGCTACACCTTC,CASRTGGVGYGYTF
TRBV7-2,TRBJ2-7,.,.,TGTGCCAGCAGGCCTAAGAGCGGCTCCTACGAGCAGTACTTC,CASRPKSGSYEQYF
TRBV4-1,TRBJ1-4,.,.,TGCGCCAGCAGCCAAGATTACCGAACTTTAGTTGAAGGCGAAAAACTGTTTTTT,CASSQDYRTLVEGEKLFF
TRBV6-5,TRBJ2-1,.,.,TGTGCCAGCAGTTACCTAGTGGAGGGTTACAATGAGCAGTTCTTC,CASSYLVEGYNEQFF
TRBV7-2,TRBJ1-1,.,many,TGTGCCAGCAGCTTAGGGATAGGAATGAACACTGAAGCTTTCTTT,CASSLGIGMNTEAFF
TRBV6-1,TRBJ2-3,TRBD2,few,TGTGCCAGCCTTAGCGGGGTGTCAGATACGCAGTATTTT,CASLSGVSDTQYF
TRBV4-3,TRBJ2-5,.,few,TGCGCCAGCAGCCAAGATCGGGCGGGGCCAAAGACCCAGTACTTC,CASSQDRAGPKTQYF
TRBV4-1,TRBJ2-4,TRBD2,.,TGCGCCAGCAGCCAACGAGGCGGGGGGGCCAAAAACATTCAGTACTTC,CASSQRGGGAKNIQYF
TRBV7-2,TRBJ2-3,TRBD1,many,TGTGCCAGCAGCTTAAGGCGCGACAGGGGTGCAGATACGCAGTATTTT,CASSLRRDRGADTQYF
TRBV6-1,TRBJ2-5,TRBD2,few,TGTGCCAGCAGTGTTGGCGGGGGGTACGAGACCCAGTACTTC,CASSVGGGYETQYF
TRBV6-1,TRBJ1-5,.,many,TGTGCCAGCAGTGAAGCACGCAATCAGCCCCAGCATTTT,CASSEARNQPQHF
TRBV20-1,TRBJ2-5,TRBD2,few,TGCAGGGGAACCGGGACTAGCGAGGAGACCCAGTACTTC,CRGTGTSEETQYF
TRBV6-5,TRBJ1-6,TRBD1,few,TGTGCCAGCAGTCCGACAGGGCTTTCGAATTCACCCCTCCACTTT,CASSPTGLSNSPLHF
TRBV7-8,TRBJ2-1,TRBD2,.,TGTGCCAGCAGCTTGACTAGCGGGGGTATACGCAATGAGCAGTTCTTC,CASSLTSGGIRNEQFF
TRBV2,TRBJ2-7,.,.,TGTGCCAGCAGTGGTTTCTTTTTGGGACGACCCTACGAGCAGTACTTC,CASSGFFLGRPYEQYF
TRBV6-1,TRBJ2-3,TRBD2,.,TGTGCCAGCAGCTTCGCGGGACCTAGCGGGGGGACAGATACGCAGTATTTT,CASSFAGPSGGTDTQYF
TRBV7-2,TRBJ1-5,.,.,TGTGCCGGCCACGAGGCGTATAGCAATCAGCCCCAGCATTTT,CAGHEAYSNQPQHF
TRBV7-2,TRBJ2-1,TRBD2,many,TGTGCCAGCAGCTTACGAGCGGGACTAGCGGGCATCAGCTCCTACAATGAGCAGTTCTTC,CASSLRAGLAGISSYNEQFF
TRBV4-1,TRBJ1-1,.,.,TGCGCCAGCAGCCACTTTCAGAGGAACACTGAAGCTTTCTTT,CASSHFQRNTEAFF
TRBV2,TRBJ2-1,TRBD2,.,TGTGCCAGCAGTGAATGGGGGACTAGTGGGACCAATGAGCAGTTCTTC,CASSEWGTSGTNEQFF
TRBV4-3,TRBJ2-3,.,.,TGCGCCAGCAGCCAAGAGGGACGCCTCAATACGCAGTATTTT,CASSQEGRLNTQYF
TRBV7-2,TRBJ2-2,.,many,TGTGCCAGCAGCGGGCGGGTTGGCGGGGAGCTGTTTTTT,CASSGRVGGELFF
TRBV27,TRBJ2-7,TRBD2,.,TGTGCCAGCAGAATAGCGGGAACGTACGAGCAGTACTTC,CASRIAGTYEQYF
TRBV7-2,TRBJ1-1,TRBD1,.,TGTGCCAGCAGTTCCGGACAGGGGGCTCAAACTTTCTTT,CASSSGQGAQTFF
TRBV6-5,TRBJ2-5,TRBD1,few,TGTGCCAGCAGCAGACAGGGGGTAGGGTCAGAGACCCAGTACTTC,CASSRQGVGSETQYF
TRBV7-6,TRBJ2-3,TRBD2,many,TGTGCCAGCAGCCCACCGGGACTAGGGGGCACAGATACGCAGTATTTT,CASSPPGLGGTDTQYF
TRBV10-3,TRBJ1-6,.,.,TGTGCCATCAGTGATGGGAGCGCGAATTCACCCCTCCACTTT,CAISDGSANSPLHF
TRBV27,TRBJ2-4,TRBD1,.,TGTGCCAGCAGTTTCCTGCCCGGGACAGGGAGGGCGGCCAAAAACATTCAGTACTTC,CASSFLPGTGRAAKNIQYF
TRBV7-2,TRBJ2-7,TRBD2,.,TGTGCCAGCAGCTCCCCTAGCGGGGTTTCCTACGAGCAGTACTTC,CASSSPSGVSYEQYF
TRBV6-1,TRBJ2-7,.,.,TGTGCCAGCAGTCTCACAAGAGGGGAGCAGTACTTC,CASSLTRGEQYF
TRBV5-4,TRBJ2-1,TRBD2,.,TGTGCCAGCAGCTCCACCTTAGCGGGAGGGCCTGATGAGCAGTTCTTC,CASSSTLAGGPDEQFF
TRBV4-1,TRBJ2-7,TRBD1,once,TGCGCCAGCAGCTCGTTCCCTTCGGGACAGGGCTACGAGCAGTACTTC,CASSSFPSGQGYEQYF
TRBV12-3/TRBV12-4,TRBJ1-4,TRBD1,.,TGTGCCAGCAGAGGAACGACAGGGGAAAAACTGTTTTTT,CASRGTTGEKLFF
TRBV12-3/TRBV12-4,TRBJ1-2,TRBD1,.,TGTGCCAGCACCTTGGACAGGGCGAATGGCTACACCTTC,CASTLDRANGYTF
TRBV6-6,TRBJ2-7,.,.,TGTGCCAGCACCTCTAAAGGGTTTCAGACTCCCTCTCTCGAGCAGTACTTC,CASTSKGFQTPSLEQYF
TRBV27,TRBJ2-3,TRBD2,.,TGTGCCAGCAGTGGGGGGACTAGCGGGGGGAGAGATACGCAGTATTTT,CASSGGTSGGRDTQYF
TRBV30,TRBJ2-1,TRBD2,.,TGTGCCTGGAGTCCCCTATCGGGAGGTTACAATGAGCAGTTCTTC,CAWSPLSGGYNEQFF
TRBV7-2,TRBJ1-6,TRBD1,many,TGTGCCAGCAGCTTAAATGCCAGGGGGCTTTCACCCCTCCACTTT,CASSLNARGLSPLHF
TRBV19,TRBJ2-1,.,.,TGTGCCAGTAGTATTGGCCCTCAATCGGGACCGTTCTTC,CASSIGPQSGPFF
TRBV7-9,TRBJ2-3,.,.,TGTGCCAGCAGCTTAGGTACACTTGCCACAGATACGCAGTATTTT,CASSLGTLATDTQYF
TRBV7-2,TRBJ2-7,.,.,TGTGCCAGCAGCGACAGATCCTCCTACGAGCAGTACTTC,CASSDRSSYEQYF
TRBV12-3/TRBV12-4,TRBJ2-7,TRBD1,.,TGTGCCAGCAGTCCAGGCAGGGGGCTAAACGAGCAGTACTTC,CASSPGRGLNEQYF
TRBV10-3,TRBJ1-3,TRBD1,few,TGTGCCACCAGGGACCGGGACAGCTCTGGAAACACCATATATTTT,CATRDRDSSGNTIYF
TRBV6-2/TRBV6-3,TRBJ1-6,TRBD1,.,TGTGCCAGCATCGACCGGGACAGGGGAGTGAGTTCACCCCTCCACTTT,CASIDRDRGVSSPLHF
TRBV27,TRBJ2-7,.,.,TGTGCCAGCAGTTTAAGGGACCCAGGATACGAGCAGTACTTC,CASSLRDPGYEQYF
TRBV7-2,TRBJ2-7,.,.,TGTGCCAGCAGCTTAAGGTTCTCCTACGAGCAGTACTTC,CASSLRFSYEQYF
TRBV5-1,TRBJ1-1,.,.,TGCGCCAGCAGCTTGTCAGGCCACACTGAAGCTTTCTTT,CASSLSGHTEAFF
TRBV2,TRBJ1-5,.,.,TGTGCCAGCCAGCAGGAGGGCAATCAGCCCCAGCATTTT,CASQQEGNQPQHF
TRBV7-2,TRBJ2-7,.,.,TGTGCCAGCAGCCCCACCCCGAGGGAGTACTTC,CASSPTPREYF